This T cell receptor beta chain was identified during a study of T cell responses to AZD1222 COVID-19 vaccine. The study's findings and limits: It was only 6 or 7 AZD1222 recipients who were seropositive at baseline.

Of note for this clone: Its antigen is currently unknown.

The method was immunoSEQ multiplex PCR; TCRdb's version includes in-frame clones alone and lacks a portion of them. The table lists some 180,000 clones, about nine tenths of them singletons. This specimen was peripheral blood, taken 28 days after the second AZD1222 dose. The clonotype originates from an adult who received the AZD1222 COVID-19 vaccine.

CDR3 DNA sequence: TGTGCCAGCAGCATTCCGACAGGCGGGGATGAGCAGTTCTTC. It yields the protein CASSIPTGGDEQFF. The genes are TRBV11-1 and TRBJ2-1, with D perhaps assigned TRBD1 or TRBD2 (6 bases each). The CDR3 consists of 14 residues. Germline assignment: CDR1 SGHAT and CDR2 FQDESV (reference sequence). Trimming left V 5 bases short and J 8 bases short, with 16 bases between.